This TCR beta chain was retrieved from a study of CD8 T cells in acute hepatitis C reinfection. In the study overall: Sequences come from NS3-1073-specific CD8+ T cells, during acute infection and after clearance.

Noted time point: naive CD8 control sorted from an acute-time-point sample. This CDR3 comprises 13 residues. Germline values: CDR1 MNHEY, CDR2 SMNVEV (reference sequence). Trimming took 4 bases from V and 4 from J, leaving 8 bases between them. Produced via immunoSEQ multiplex PCR; TCRdb's table is partial and in-frame only. Among approximately 41,000 clones, 80% to 90% were seen once, and the ten largest hold more than 0.4%. This clone has a handful of counts. The source is a man in his thirties or forties with chronic hepatitis C. The J gene is TRBJ2-1, the V gene TRBV27; no reliable D call. Input material: naive CD8+ T cells from PBMCs. The CDR3 nucleotides are TGTGCCAGCAGTTCGGAATCATACAATGAGCAGTTCTTC. This sequence encodes CASSSESYNEQFF.